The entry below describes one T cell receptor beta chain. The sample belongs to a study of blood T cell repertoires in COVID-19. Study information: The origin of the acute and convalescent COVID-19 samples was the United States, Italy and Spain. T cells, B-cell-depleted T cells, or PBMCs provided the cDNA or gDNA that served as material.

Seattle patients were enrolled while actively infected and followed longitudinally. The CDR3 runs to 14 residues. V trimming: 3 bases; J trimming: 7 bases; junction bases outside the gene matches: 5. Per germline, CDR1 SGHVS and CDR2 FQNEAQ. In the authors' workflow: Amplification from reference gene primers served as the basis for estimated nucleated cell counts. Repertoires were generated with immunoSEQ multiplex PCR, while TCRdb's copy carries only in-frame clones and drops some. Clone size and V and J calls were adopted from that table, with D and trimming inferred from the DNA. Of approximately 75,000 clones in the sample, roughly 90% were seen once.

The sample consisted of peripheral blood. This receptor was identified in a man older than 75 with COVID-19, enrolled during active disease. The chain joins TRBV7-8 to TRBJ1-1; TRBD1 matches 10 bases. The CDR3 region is CASSFGGTGVEAFF. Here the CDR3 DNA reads TGTGCCAGCAGCTTCGGTGGGACAGGGGTTGAAGCTTTCTTT.